Following are 11 T cell receptor beta chains from one sample sequenced in a study of T cell responses to AZD1222 COVID-19 vaccine. Clones were read by immunoSEQ multiplex PCR, and TCRdb kept only the in-frame ones, dropping some. Of about 200,000 clones in the sample, roughly 90% were seen once. The sample here was peripheral blood, taken 28 days after the second AZD1222 dose. The receptor source for this set is an adult who received the AZD1222 COVID-19 vaccine.

This rearrangement joins TRBV21-1 to TRBJ1-3; no DNA check was done on the table's D call, TRBD1. TRBV21-1 is described as a pseudogene. The length of the CDR3 is 15 residues. In DNA form, the CDR3 reads TGTGCCAGCAGCGGACAGGGGGCGCGTGGAAACACCATATATTTT. This translates into CASSGQGARGNTIYF.

This clone occurred once. V and J are TRBV5-1 and TRBJ1-2; TRBD1 is a possible D gene (6 bases). The CDR3 loop spans 16 amino acids. The V gene lost 2 bases and the J gene lost 8 bases, with 22 bases spanning the gap. Germline values: CDR1 SGHRS, CDR2 YFSETQ. CDR3 nucleotide sequence: TGCGCCAGCAGCTTACCGGGGCCGGGGGCCGAGGGGGGCTACACCTTC. Its protein product is CASSLPGPGAEGGYTF.

This chain connects TRBV7-2 to TRBJ1-1, with a weak D call TRBD1 (5 bases). Trimming cost V 5 bases and J 4 bases, with 11 bases left between them. This CDR3 is 13 amino acids long. The germline gives CDR1 SGHTA, CDR2 FQGNSA. CDR3 loop: CASSTFGGTEAFF. The CDR3 coding sequence is TGTGCCAGCAGCACCTTTGGGGGCACTGAAGCTTTCTTT.

This chain links TRBV7-6 with TRBJ1-2; D not certain. Trimming took 3 bases from V and 3 from J, leaving 14 bases between them. Looked up from germline, CDR1 is SGHVS and CDR2 is FNYEAQ. CDR3 length: 15 amino acids. Here the CDR3 DNA reads TGTGCCAGCAGCTTTCGACCGGCCCTAGACTATGGCTACACCTTC. It codes for CASSFRPALDYGYTF. Combining the CDR3 with reference TRBV7-6 and TRBJ1-2 gives the whole variable domain GAGVSQSPRYKVTKRGQDVALRCDPISGHVSLYWYRQALGQGPEFLTYFNYEAQQDKSGLPNDRFSAERPEGSISTLTIQRTEQRDSAMYRCASSFRPALDYGYTFGSGTRLTVV.

The genes are TRBV11-2 and TRBJ2-7; 9 nucleotides agree with TRBD2. The CDR3 sequence is 14 residues long. Germline V gene sequence: CDR1 SGHAT, CDR2 FQNNGV. The trim removed 3 bases at V and 6 bases at J, leaving 6 bases unmatched. The DNA for the CDR3 is TGTGCCAGCAGCTTTGGCGGGACTAGCTCCGAGCAGTACTTC. Its translation is CASSFGGTSSEQYF. Based on the CDR3 plus reference TRBV11-2 and TRBJ2-7, the full variable domain is EAGVAQSPRYKIIEKRQSVAFWCNPISGHATLYWYQQILGQGPKLLIQFQNNGVVDDSQLPKDRFSAERLKGVDSTLKIQPAKLEDSAVYLCASSFGGTSSEQYFGPGTRLTVT.

V gene TRBV6-5 combines with J gene TRBJ2-3, with D possibly being TRBD1 (6 bases). CDR1 and CDR2 from the germline V gene are MNHEY and SVGAGI. The CDR3 has 14 residues. Trimming removed 7 bases from V and 6 bases from J, with 17 bases in between. Here the CDR3 DNA reads TGTGCCAGCACCGACGGCAGGGGTTGGGATACGCAGTATTTT. Its protein product is CASTDGRGWDTQYF.

The chain uses TRBV5-4 and TRBJ2-2; TRBD2 matches at 12 bases. J gave up 7 bases and V 2 bases, and 6 bases lay outside the gene matches. The CDR3 is made up of 16 amino acids. The germline gives CDR1 SGHNT, CDR2 YYREEE (reference sequence). As DNA, the CDR3 is TGTGCCAGCAGCTTATCTAGCGGGAGGGTCGGCGGGGAGCTGTTTTTT. It is translated as CASSLSSGRVGGELFF.

This chain uses TRBV5-1 with TRBJ2-7; TRBD2 matches at 13 bases. CDR1 SGHRS and CDR2 YFSETQ come from the germline V gene. This CDR3 comprises 15 residues. J gave up 5 bases and V 4 bases, and 6 bases lay outside the gene matches. CDR3 in DNA: TGCGCCAGCAGCACGGGGACTAGCGGGAAGAACGAGCAGTACTTC. Its protein is CASSTGTSGKNEQYF.

Details on this clone: Germline is not matched at one junction end, which may reflect a read error. The chain recombines TRBV2 with TRBJ2-1, with 10 bases lining up with TRBD1. Germline lookup yields CDR1 SNHLY and CDR2 FYNNEI. The CDR3 is 16 residues long. CDR3 coding DNA: TGTGCCAGCAATCTAAAGACAGGGGGCCGGTTGCTAGGTGAGATCTTC. Protein product: CASNLKTGGRLLGEIF. Drawing the rest from reference TRBV2 and TRBJ2-1, the complete variable domain is EPEVTQTPSHQVTQMGQEVILRCVPISNHLYFYWYRQILGQKVEFLVSFYNNEISEKSEIFDDQFSVERPDGSNFTLKIRSTKLEDSAMYFCASNLKTGGRLLGEIFGPGTRLTVL.

This clone was found once. V usage is TRBV3-1 (or the pseudogene TRBV3-2) and J usage is TRBJ2-1; TRBD2 might be the D (5 bases). The CDR3 consists of 15 residues. Germline CDR1 reads LGHDT; CDR2 reads YNNKEL (reference sequence). Trimming removed 4 bases from V and 5 bases from J, with 15 bases in between. The CDR3 protein is CASSPHTAGDNEQFF. As DNA, the CDR3 is TGTGCCAGCAGCCCCCATACAGCCGGGGACAATGAGCAGTTCTTC.

This chain joins TRBV5-8 and TRBJ1-5, with no clear D. Between the trimmed V and J ends, which lost 0 bases and 0 bases, there was a span of 7 bases. Germline V gene sequence: CDR1 SGHTS, CDR2 YDEGEE. The CDR3 covers 15 residues. The CDR3 sequence: CASSLVKGSNQPQHF. The CDR3 DNA follows: TGTGCCAGCAGCTTGGTGAAGGGTAGCAATCAGCCCCAGCATTTT.